The 20 T cell receptor beta chains reported below all come from one sample, sequenced in a study of Graves' ophthalmopathy and Graves' hyperthyroidism. Researchers took RNA transcripts and amplified TCR beta CDR3 regions from them. HTBI primers were employed in first-round RT-PCR, then a second-round multiplex PCR followed. Via MiXCR, TCRdb re-called the multiplex PCR reads, giving one row per CDR3 protein. The profile covers 680,000 or so distinct CDR3 sequences, with 22% appearing a single time and more than 5.5% taken by the ten largest. Sample: peripheral blood. The receptor source for this set is a woman under 30 with stable Graves' hyperthyroidism. Some clones in this sample may be carry-over from other donors' samples.

This clonotype was seen ten or more times. The junction differs from germline at one of its ends, possibly a read error. The chain couples TRBV10-3 to TRBJ2-2; D perhaps matches TRBD2 (5 bases). This CDR3 comprises 15 residues. CDR1 is ENHRY and CDR2 is SYGVKD in the germline V gene. This chain's CDR3 is CAISESTRNTGELCF. Written as DNA, the CDR3 is TGTGCCATCAGTGAGTCGACAAGGAACACCGGGGAGCTGTGTTTT.

The sample holds many counts of this clonotype. This chain uses TRBV15 with TRBJ1-1, with 8 positions matching TRBD1. Germline loops: CDR1 LNHNV, CDR2 YYDKDF (reference sequence). J lost 0 bases, V lost 4 bases, and 4 bases had no gene match. This CDR3 has 15 amino acids. The CDR3 loop reads CATSTWTGLNTEAFF. CDR3 coding DNA: TGTGCCACCAGCACTTGGACAGGGCTGAACACTGAAGCTTTCTTT.

The chain joins TRBV3-1 to TRBJ1-2; 7 bases match TRBD1. Trimming at V came to 5 bases and at J to 7 bases, leaving 4 bases not matched to a gene. Per the germline V gene, CDR1 is LGHDT and CDR2 is YNNKEL (reference sequence). This CDR3 has 12 amino acids. The CDR3 DNA sequence: TGTGCCAGCAGCGACGGGACAGTTGGCTACACCTTC. This codes for CASSDGTVGYTF.

This clonotype has at least ten counts. The V gene is TRBV12-3 or TRBV12-4, the J gene TRBJ2-5; no definite D call. This CDR3 is built from 14 residues. V lost 3 bases and J lost 2, with 10 bases in between. In nucleotides, the CDR3 is TGTGCCAGCAGTTTGCAGCCCACTCAAGAGACCCAGTACTTC. It codes for CASSLQPTQETQYF.

This clonotype occurred a few times. The gene calls are TRBV7-9 and TRBJ1-1; a possible D gene is TRBD1 (5 bases). The V gene lost 10 bases and the J gene lost 6 bases, with 9 bases spanning the gap. The CDR3 covers 10 residues. The germline V gene has CDR1 SEHNR and CDR2 FQNEAQ (reference sequence). The CDR3 nucleotides read TGTGCCACCACAGGCTCTGAAGCTTTCTTT. Its translation: CATTGSEAFF.

The table lists this clonotype with many counts. The J gene is TRBJ1-2, the V gene TRBV2; the D is unclear. CDR3 length: 12 amino acids. Germline CDR1 reads SNHLY; CDR2 reads FYNNEI. Trimming stripped 5 bases from V and 3 bases from J, with 7 bases between. The CDR3 loop reads CASSNSDYGYTF. CDR3 nucleotides: TGTGCCAGCAGTAACTCAGACTATGGCTACACCTTC.

This clonotype was recorded many times. The V and J genes are TRBV3-1 and TRBJ1-2; 8 bases are shared with TRBD1. V lost 3 bases, J lost 4 bases, and 7 bases stayed unmatched. Germline V gives CDR1 LGHDT, CDR2 YNNKEL (reference sequence). The CDR3 is 15 amino acids. The CDR3 region has the DNA TGTGCCAGCAGCCATTACCGACAGGGGAGCTATGGCTACACCTTC. Its protein product is CASSHYRQGSYGYTF.

The CDR3 loop reads CASSIIYLGGELFF. The CDR3 DNA reads as TGTGCCAGTAGTATAATCTATCTTGGCGGGGAGCTGTTTTTT. The chain is built from TRBV19 and TRBJ2-2, with D uncertain. V was pared by 2 bases and J by 7 bases, with 11 bases between. CDR3 length: 14 residues. Germline-derived CDR1 and CDR2 are LNHDA and SQIVND (reference sequence).

This clonotype was recorded many times. The chain recombines TRBV6-1 with TRBJ1-2; no definite D call. Per germline, CDR1 MNHNS and CDR2 SASEGT. The V gene lost 6 bases and the J gene lost 8 bases, with 13 bases spanning the gap. The CDR3 has 12 amino acids. CDR3 DNA: TGTGCCAGCAGCCCCACCCTGGGCGGCTACACCTTC. It codes for CASSPTLGGYTF.

The chain recombines TRBV19 with TRBJ1-5; 7 nucleotides align to TRBD1. CDR3 length: 15 amino acids. The V and J ends lost 4 bases and 4 bases, in that order; junction bases with no gene match: 7. CDR1 LNHDA and CDR2 SQIVND come from the germline V gene (reference sequence). The CDR3 nucleotides read TGTGCCAGTAGTAACAACGACAGGGAAAATCAGCCCCAGCATTTT. Protein sequence: CASSNNDRENQPQHF.

This clonotype was counted many times. The chain joins TRBV6-5 to TRBJ2-7, with D tentatively TRBD2 (6 bases). This CDR3 contains 14 residues. Trimming removed 7 bases at V and 0 bases at J, with 13 bases between. From germline, CDR1 is MNHEY and CDR2 SVGAGI. CDR3 bases: TGTGCCAGCACTTCGAGTAGCGGCTCCTACGAGCAGTACTTC. This sequence encodes CASTSSSGSYEQYF.

The chain is built from TRBV29-1 and TRBJ2-7; D gene uncertain. Deletions cut 6 bases from V and 4 bases from J, with 10 bases between. Germline values: CDR1 SQVTM, CDR2 ANQGSEA. The CDR3 has 11 amino acids. The CDR3 is CSVADPYEQYF. The CDR3 coding sequence is TGCAGCGTGGCAGATCCATACGAGCAGTACTTC.

This clonotype appeared many times. The J gene is TRBJ1-3, the V gene TRBV28, with D unclear. The CDR3 sequence is 14 residues long. The germline gives CDR1 MDHEN, CDR2 SYDVKM. Trimming cost V 2 bases and J 0 bases, with 5 bases left between them. The DNA of the CDR3 is TGTGCCAGCAGTTTAGGTCTCTCTGGAAACACCATATATTTT. It codes for CASSLGLSGNTIYF.

This chain connects TRBV6-1 to TRBJ2-7, with D perhaps TRBD1 (6 bases). This CDR3 is 15 amino acids long. The V gene's germline CDR1 is MNHNS and CDR2 SASEGT. V lost 5 bases and J 5 bases, leaving 19 bases between the germline ends. The CDR3 DNA sequence: TGTGCCAGCAGTACCAACAGGGTAACCAAGGACGAGCAGTACTTC. It codes for CASSTNRVTKDEQYF.

The rearrangement joins TRBV4-1 to TRBJ2-6; D is tentatively TRBD1 or TRBD2 (6 bases each). The germline CDR1 and CDR2 sequences are MGHRA and YSYEKL. The CDR3 is 18 amino acids. V was cut by 1 base and J by 2 bases, with 15 bases left in between. The DNA for the CDR3 is TGCGCCAGCAGCCAAGTCATCAGGAGGGGGGCTGGGGCCAACGTCCTGACTTTC. Its protein product is CASSQVIRRGAGANVLTF.

This clonotype showed up many times. This rearrangement joins TRBV19 to TRBJ1-5; no reliable D call. V lost 8 bases, J lost 2 bases, and 10 bases lay in between. The CDR3 has 13 amino acids. Per the germline V gene, CDR1 is LNHDA and CDR2 is SQIVND (reference sequence). The CDR3, as DNA: TGTGCCAGTGCGTGGGATGGCAATCAGCCCCAGCATTTT. It encodes CASAWDGNQPQHF.

This clonotype has ten or more counts. The chain is built from TRBV5-1 and TRBJ2-2, with 13 bases lining up with TRBD2. From germline, CDR1 is SGHRS and CDR2 YFSETQ. The CDR3 consists of 18 residues. With 1 base clipped from V and 2 bases from J, the junction kept 5 bases outside the gene matches. This chain's CDR3 is CASSLPRLAGGNTGELFF. Written as DNA, the CDR3 is TGCGCCAGCAGCTTGCCGCGACTAGCGGGAGGAAACACCGGGGAGCTGTTTTTT.

This clonotype was counted only a few times. The chain joins TRBV6-1 to TRBJ2-5; TRBD2 matches 13 bases. This CDR3 is built from 15 residues. In germline, CDR1 is MNHNS, CDR2 SASEGT. Trimming at V came to 6 bases and at J to 5 bases, leaving 6 bases not matched to a gene. CDR3 nucleotide sequence: TGTGCCAGCAGCAGGACTAGCGGGGGTCTGGAGACCCAGTACTTC. Translating it yields CASSRTSGGLETQYF.

This clonotype was counted ten times or more. This chain connects TRBV5-1 to TRBJ1-6, with 9 bases fitting TRBD1. The J segment lost 10 bases and the V segment lost 4 bases, leaving 12 bases of the junction unmatched. Germline-derived CDR1 and CDR2 are SGHRS and YFSETQ. The CDR3 covers 16 residues. Written as DNA, the CDR3 is TGCGCCAGCAGCCCTGGATGGGACAGGGTCCCCTCACCCCTCCACTTT. This translates into CASSPGWDRVPSPLHF. Full variable domain (rest looked up from reference TRBV5-1 and TRBJ1-6): KAGVTQTPRYLIKTRGQQVTLSCSPISGHRSVSWYQQTPGQGLQFLFEYFSETQRNKGNFPGRFSGRQFSNSRSEMNVSTLELGDSALYLCASSPGWDRVPSPLHFGNGTRLTVT.

This clonotype was observed at least ten times. The chain combines TRBV12-3 or TRBV12-4 with TRBJ2-5; no reliable D call. Trimming left V 6 bases short and J 0 bases short, with 5 bases between. CDR3 length: 12 residues. CDR3 sequence (DNA): TGTGCCAGCAGCCAGTACCAAGAGACCCAGTACTTC. Translating gives CASSQYQETQYF.